This T cell receptor beta chain stems from a study of human T cells and chemical hapten exposure. The wider study: Upper-back patch tests with 0.01% DPC were read at 6 days. Slight differences in pooled library volume were the main source of varying TCR yields across samples.

Unique molecular identifiers were attached to individual cDNA molecules within the library. TCRdb processed the RACE reads anew with MiXCR; each CDR3 protein has one entry. This sample has about 52,000 distinct CDR3 sequences; 9.9% occur once, and the top ten carry 15% to 20%. Time point reported: patch test 3, about 24 weeks after DPC sensitization. As to treatment: therapeutic diphenylcyclopropenone sensitization with weekly scalp DPC. People who gave samples had alopecia, were 18 to 70 years old, and were suitable for DPC. This clonotype was recorded at least ten times. Trimming took 6 bases from V and 5 from J; bases not matched to a gene: 6. Germline V gene lookup returns CDR1 SGHNT and CDR2 YYREEE (reference sequence). This CDR3 contains 14 residues.

The source of this sequence is a woman aged 40 to 50 with alopecia areata. Some clones in this sample may be carry-over from other donors' samples. The sequencing used whole blood, collected in connection with sensitization to the hapten diphenylcyclopropenone (DPC). The V and J genes are TRBV5-4 and TRBJ1-4; 8 bases align to TRBD1. This CDR3 is CASNRDRNNEKLFF. In DNA, the CDR3 is TGTGCCAGCAACAGGGACAGGAACAATGAAAAACTGTTTTTT.